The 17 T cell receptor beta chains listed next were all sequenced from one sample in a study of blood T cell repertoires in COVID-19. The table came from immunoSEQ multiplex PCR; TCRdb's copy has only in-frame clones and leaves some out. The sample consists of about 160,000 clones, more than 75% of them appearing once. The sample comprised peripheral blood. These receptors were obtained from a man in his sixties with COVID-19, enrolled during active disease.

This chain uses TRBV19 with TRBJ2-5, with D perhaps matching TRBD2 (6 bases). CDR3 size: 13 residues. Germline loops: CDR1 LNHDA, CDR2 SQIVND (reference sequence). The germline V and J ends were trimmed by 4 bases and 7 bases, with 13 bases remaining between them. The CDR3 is CASSTGTEGTQYF. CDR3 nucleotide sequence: TGTGCCAGTAGTACCGGGACTGAGGGGACCCAGTACTTC.

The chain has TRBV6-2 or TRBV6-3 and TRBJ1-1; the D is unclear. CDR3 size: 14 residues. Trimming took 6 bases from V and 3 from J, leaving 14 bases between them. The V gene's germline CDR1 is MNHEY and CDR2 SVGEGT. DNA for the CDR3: TGTGCCAGCAGCCTAGACATCCCTCACACTGAAGCTTTCTTT. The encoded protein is CASSLDIPHTEAFF.

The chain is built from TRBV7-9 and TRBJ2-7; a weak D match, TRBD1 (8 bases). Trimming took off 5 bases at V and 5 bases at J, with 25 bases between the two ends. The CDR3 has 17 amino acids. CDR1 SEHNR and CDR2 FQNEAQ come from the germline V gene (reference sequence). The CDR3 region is CASSHLGGTGVSHEQYF. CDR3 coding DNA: TGTGCCAGCAGCCACCTGGGGGGGACAGGCGTTTCCCACGAGCAGTACTTC.

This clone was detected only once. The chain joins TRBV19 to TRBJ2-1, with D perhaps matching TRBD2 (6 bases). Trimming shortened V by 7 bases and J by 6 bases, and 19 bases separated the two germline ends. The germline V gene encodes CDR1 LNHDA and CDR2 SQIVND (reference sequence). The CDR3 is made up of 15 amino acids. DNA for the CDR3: TGTGCCAGTACCCCCGAGGCGGGAAGGGCCAATGAGCAGTTCTTC. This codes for CASTPEAGRANEQFF.

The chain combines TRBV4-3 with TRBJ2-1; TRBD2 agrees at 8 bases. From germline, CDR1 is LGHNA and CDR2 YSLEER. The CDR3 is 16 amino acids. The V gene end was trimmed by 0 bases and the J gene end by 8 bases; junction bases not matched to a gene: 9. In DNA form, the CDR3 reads TGCGCCAGCAGCCAAGATTTCGCGGGGGGAACTTATGAGCAGTTCTTC. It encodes CASSQDFAGGTYEQFF.

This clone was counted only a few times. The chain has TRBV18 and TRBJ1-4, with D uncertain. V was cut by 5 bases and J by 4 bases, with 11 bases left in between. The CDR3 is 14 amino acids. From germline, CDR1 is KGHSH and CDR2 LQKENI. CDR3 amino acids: CASSGGLINEKLFF. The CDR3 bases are TGTGCCAGCTCAGGAGGGCTAATTAATGAAAAACTGTTTTTT.

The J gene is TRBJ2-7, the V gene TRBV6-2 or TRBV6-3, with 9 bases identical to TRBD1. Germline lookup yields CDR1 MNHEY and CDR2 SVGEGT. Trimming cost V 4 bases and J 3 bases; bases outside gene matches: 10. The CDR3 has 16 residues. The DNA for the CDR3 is TGTGCCAGCAGTTCCTCCCCCCCGGGACAGGGCTACGAGCAGTACTTC. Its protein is CASSSSPPGQGYEQYF.

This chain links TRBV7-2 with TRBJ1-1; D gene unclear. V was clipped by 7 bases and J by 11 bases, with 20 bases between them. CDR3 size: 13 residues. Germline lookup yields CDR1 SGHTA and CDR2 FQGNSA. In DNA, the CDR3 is TGTGCCAGCACCCTCTCTAGGCCGGGTGGGGCTTTCTTT. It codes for CASTLSRPGGAFF.

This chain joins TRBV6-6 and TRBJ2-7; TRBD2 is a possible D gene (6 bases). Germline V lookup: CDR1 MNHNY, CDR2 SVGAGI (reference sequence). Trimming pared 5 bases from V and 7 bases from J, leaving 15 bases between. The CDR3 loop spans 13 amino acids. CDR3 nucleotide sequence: TGTGCCAGCAGTGCGGACTACATGGAGGAGCAGTACTTC. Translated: CASSADYMEEQYF.

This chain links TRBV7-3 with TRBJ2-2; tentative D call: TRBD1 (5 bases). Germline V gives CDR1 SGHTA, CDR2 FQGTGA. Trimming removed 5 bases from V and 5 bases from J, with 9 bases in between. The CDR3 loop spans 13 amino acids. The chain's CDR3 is CASSQQATGELFF. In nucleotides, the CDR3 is TGTGCCAGCAGCCAACAGGCGACCGGGGAGCTGTTTTTT.

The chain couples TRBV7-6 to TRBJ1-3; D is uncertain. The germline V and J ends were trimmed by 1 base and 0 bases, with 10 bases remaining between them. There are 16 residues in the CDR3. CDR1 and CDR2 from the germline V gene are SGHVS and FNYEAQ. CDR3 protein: CASSLGGSGSGNTIYF. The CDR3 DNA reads TGTGCCAGCAGCTTAGGAGGCTCGGGCTCTGGAAACACCATATATTTT.

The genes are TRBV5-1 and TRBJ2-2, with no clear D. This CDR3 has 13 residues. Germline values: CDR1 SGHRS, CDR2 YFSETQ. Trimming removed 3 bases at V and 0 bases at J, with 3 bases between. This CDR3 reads CASSSTNTGELFF. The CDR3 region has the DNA TGCGCCAGCAGCTCAACGAACACCGGGGAGCTGTTTTTT.

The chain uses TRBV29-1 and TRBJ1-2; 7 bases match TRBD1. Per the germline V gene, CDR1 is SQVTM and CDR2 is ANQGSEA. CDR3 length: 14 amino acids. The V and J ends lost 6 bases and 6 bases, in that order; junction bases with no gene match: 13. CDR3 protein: CSVAARGALDGYTF. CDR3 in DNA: TGCAGCGTAGCCGCCAGGGGGGCCCTCGATGGCTACACCTTC. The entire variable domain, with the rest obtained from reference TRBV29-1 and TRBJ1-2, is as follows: SAVISQKPSRDICQRGTSLTIQCQVDSQVTMMFWYRQQPGQSLTLIATANQGSEATYESGFVIDKFPISRPNLTFSTLTVSNMSPEDSSIYLCSVAARGALDGYTFGSGTRLTVV.

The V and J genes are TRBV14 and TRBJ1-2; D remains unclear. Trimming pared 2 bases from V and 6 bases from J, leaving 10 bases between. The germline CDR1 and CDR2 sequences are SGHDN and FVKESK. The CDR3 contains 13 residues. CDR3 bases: TGTGCCAGCAGCCAAAGGTCGGGGAATGGCTACACCTTC. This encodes CASSQRSGNGYTF.

The CDR3 DNA is TGTGCCAGCAGCTTAGGATCCAACAGAAAATACGAGCAGTACTTC. Its translation is CASSLGSNRKYEQYF. The V call is TRBV7-2, the J call TRBJ2-7; D remains ambiguous. Trimming removed 1 base at V and 4 bases at J, with 14 bases between. The germline V gene encodes CDR1 SGHTA and CDR2 FQGNSA. The CDR3 extends over 15 amino acids.

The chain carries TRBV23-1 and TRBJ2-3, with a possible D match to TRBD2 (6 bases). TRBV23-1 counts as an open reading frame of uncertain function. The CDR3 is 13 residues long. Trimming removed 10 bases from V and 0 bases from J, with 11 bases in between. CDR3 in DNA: TGCGCCACCAGGGAGGCTAGCACAGATACGCAGTATTTT. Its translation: CATREASTDTQYF.

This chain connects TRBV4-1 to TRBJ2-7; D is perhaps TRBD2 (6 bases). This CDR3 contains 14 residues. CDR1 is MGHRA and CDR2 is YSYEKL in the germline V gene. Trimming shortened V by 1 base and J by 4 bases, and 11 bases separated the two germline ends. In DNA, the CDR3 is TGCGCCAGCAGCCAAGTTTCGGGGAGGTACGAGCAGTACTTC. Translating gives CASSQVSGRYEQYF.